This TCR beta chain was recovered during a study of T cell responses to AZD1222 COVID-19 vaccine. V gave up 6 bases and J gave up 8 bases, with 16 bases separating them. The V gene's germline CDR1 is MNHNY and CDR2 SVGAGI (reference sequence). This CDR3 spans 13 amino acids. Assay used: immunoSEQ multiplex PCR; TCRdb lists only in-frame clones, some missing. The sample lists over 110,000 clones, about 92% occurring once. The gene calls are TRBV6-6 and TRBJ1-2; D not resolved. The TCR originated in an adult in good health. This sample comprised peripheral blood, obtained on day 0 of AZD1222 vaccination. The CDR3 nucleotides read TGTGCCAGCAGCGCTAGGACGGAGATGGGCTACACCTTC. Translation: CASSARTEMGYTF.